This T cell receptor beta chain originates from a study of blood T cell repertoires in COVID-19. In the study overall: The United States, Italy and Spain provided the acute and convalescent COVID-19 samples. PBMCs, B-cell-depleted T cells, or T cells provided the cDNA or gDNA that made up the material.

Patients at the Seattle site were enrolled during active infection and followed longitudinally. Authors' processing steps: Researchers report that nucleated cell counts were estimated from reference gene primer amplification. Profiled with immunoSEQ multiplex PCR; TCRdb holds only in-frame clones, not every one. V, J and clone size reflect that table, while D and trimming were determined from the DNA. The table includes about 420,000 clones, approximately 90% detected once. The table lists this clone with a count of one. The V segment lost 3 bases and the J segment 1 base; nucleotides outside the gene matches: 5. Germline loops: CDR1 SGHRS, CDR2 YFSETQ. This CDR3 is built from 15 residues.

V and J are TRBV5-1 and TRBJ2-7, with 9 bases fitting TRBD1. Sequenced sample: peripheral blood. This clonotype originated in a man between 18 and 29 years old with COVID-19, enrolled during active disease. CDR3 sequence: CASSSTGTGSYEQYF. DNA of the CDR3: TGCGCCAGCAGCTCAACCGGGACAGGGTCCTACGAGCAGTACTTC.